What follows are 26 T cell receptor beta chains derived from one specimen sequenced in a study of blood T cell repertoires in COVID-19. Profiling relied on immunoSEQ multiplex PCR, and the TCRdb table lists in-frame clones only, not all of them. The sample holds 43,000 or so clones; about four fifths are singletons and the top ten take around 7.4%. Sequencing used peripheral blood. The receptor source for this set is a man between 60 and 75 years old with active COVID-19.

This chain connects TRBV11-2 to TRBJ2-7; possible D gene TRBD2, 5 bases. Germline V CDR1 and CDR2: SGHAT, FQNNGV. V was pared by 5 bases and J by 7 bases, with 24 bases between. The CDR3 runs to 16 residues. In nucleotides, the CDR3 is TGTGCCAGCAGCCCAGCGGCCGCGGCGGGTATCTGGGAGCAGTACTTC. This sequence encodes CASSPAAAAGIWEQYF.

This clone was seen once. This chain uses TRBV28 with TRBJ1-3; D may be TRBD1 (6 bases). The CDR3 runs 15 residues. Germline values: CDR1 MDHEN, CDR2 SYDVKM. V gave up 3 bases and J gave up 3 bases, with 12 bases separating them. CDR3 in DNA: TGTGCCAGCAGTTTGGGGGGGGCGCGTGGAAACACCATATATTTT. This translates into CASSLGGARGNTIYF.

The chain has TRBV7-7 and TRBJ2-2; TRBD1 aligns across 8 bases. The CDR3 is 16 residues long. J gave up 3 bases and V 4 bases, and 7 bases lay outside the gene matches. The germline V gene has CDR1 SSHAT and CDR2 FNYEAQ (reference sequence). CDR3 residues: CASSSSQGAYTGELFF. DNA for the CDR3: TGTGCCAGCAGCTCCTCCCAGGGGGCCTACACCGGGGAGCTGTTTTTT.

V usage is TRBV2 and J usage is TRBJ1-2, with 9 bases matching TRBD1. CDR3 length: 14 residues. Trimming cost V 6 bases and J 2 bases; bases outside gene matches: 4. CDR1 and CDR2 (germline): SNHLY, FYNNEI. The CDR3 DNA reads TGTGCCAGCAGCCGAGGACAGGGGAACTATGGCTACACCTTC. Translating gives CASSRGQGNYGYTF.

This clone has a handful of counts. V usage is TRBV7-2 and J usage is TRBJ2-7; possibly TRBD2 for D (9 bases). The CDR3 sequence is 15 residues long. V dropped 5 bases and J dropped 3 bases, with 17 bases sitting between them. Germline V gene data show CDR1 as SGHTA and CDR2 as FQGNSA. CDR3 bases: TGTGCCAGCAGCCAGGGGGCGGGAGGGGACTACGAGCAGTACTTC. It is translated as CASSQGAGGDYEQYF.

V is TRBV28 and J is TRBJ1-1, with 12 bases matching TRBD1. CDR3 size: 16 residues. Germline CDR1 is MDHEN and CDR2 is SYDVKM. With 4 bases clipped from V and 5 bases from J, the junction kept 8 bases outside the gene matches. The CDR3 sequence: CASSSRDRGRRTEAFF. The CDR3 region has the DNA TGTGCCAGCAGTTCCCGGGACAGGGGGCGTAGGACTGAAGCTTTCTTT. Full variable domain (rest looked up from reference TRBV28 and TRBJ1-1): DVKVTQSSRYLVKRTGEKVFLECVQDMDHENMFWYRQDPGLGLRLIYFSYDVKMKEKGDIPEGYSVSREKKERFSLILESASTNQTSMYLCASSSRDRGRRTEAFFGQGTRLTVV.

In this sample, this clone turned up a few times. The rearrangement joins TRBV5-1 to TRBJ2-2; possible D gene TRBD2, 6 bases. CDR1 and CDR2 (germline): SGHRS, YFSETQ. The length of the CDR3 is 17 residues. The V end lost 3 bases, the J end lost 3 bases, and 18 bases lay between the germline ends. The CDR3 loop reads CASSSLPGLIDTGELFF. The CDR3 bases are TGCGCCAGCAGCTCGCTACCGGGACTTATAGACACCGGGGAGCTGTTTTTT. Combining the CDR3 with reference TRBV5-1 and TRBJ2-2 gives the whole variable domain KAGVTQTPRYLIKTRGQQVTLSCSPISGHRSVSWYQQTPGQGLQFLFEYFSETQRNKGNFPGRFSGRQFSNSRSEMNVSTLELGDSALYLCASSSLPGLIDTGELFFGEGSRLTVL.

This clone was observed once. The rearrangement links TRBV4-1 to TRBJ2-7; 10 bases match TRBD1. The J segment lost 7 bases and the V segment lost 4 bases, leaving 7 bases of the junction unmatched. The CDR3 has 14 amino acids. CDR1 is MGHRA and CDR2 is YSYEKL in the germline V gene. The CDR3 region is CASSPPGQGREQYF. The CDR3 DNA reads TGCGCCAGCAGCCCCCCGGGACAGGGGAGGGAGCAGTACTTC.

This clone was counted once. This chain links TRBV24-1 with TRBJ1-1; possibly TRBD1 for D (6 bases). Germline assignment: CDR1 KGHDR and CDR2 SFDVKD. Trimming took 4 bases from V and 4 from J, leaving 18 bases between them. The length of the CDR3 is 16 residues. CDR3 DNA: TGTGCCACCAGTGACCCCTACAGGGTTCCCGGCACTGAAGCTTTCTTT. It translates to CATSDPYRVPGTEAFF.

The V call is TRBV9, the J call TRBJ2-5; tentative D call: TRBD2 (5 bases). Germline CDR1 and CDR2: SGDLS and YYNGEE. Between the trimmed V and J ends, which lost 5 bases and 5 bases, there was a span of 22 bases. This CDR3 spans 16 amino acids. The CDR3 loop is CASSREAVPLWETQYF. DNA for the CDR3: TGTGCCAGCAGTCGGGAAGCGGTCCCACTGTGGGAGACCCAGTACTTC.

This sequence joins TRBV9 and TRBJ2-1, with a possible D match to TRBD2 (5 bases). Trimming left V 0 bases short and J 0 bases short, with 10 bases between. Germline CDR1 reads SGDLS; CDR2 reads YYNGEE. The CDR3 is 16 amino acids. In nucleotides, the CDR3 is TGTGCCAGCAGCGTAGTTGCGGGCGGCTCCTACAATGAGCAGTTCTTC. This codes for CASSVVAGGSYNEQFF.

The chain uses TRBV19 and TRBJ1-1; D gene uncertain. CDR1 is LNHDA, CDR2 SQIVND, per germline (reference sequence). The CDR3 contains 14 residues. With 2 bases removed from V and 1 base from J, the gap between germline ends came to 8 bases. Here the CDR3 reads CASSIKAGNTEAFF. The CDR3 nucleotides are TGTGCCAGTAGTATAAAGGCAGGGAACACTGAAGCTTTCTTT.

The table lists this clone with a count of one. V usage is TRBV9 and J usage is TRBJ1-2; 8 bases line up with TRBD1. CDR1 is SGDLS and CDR2 is YYNGEE in the germline V gene. The CDR3 is 17 amino acids. Trimming cost V 1 base and J 4 bases; bases outside gene matches: 12. The CDR3 DNA reads TGTGCCAGCAGCGTAAGGACAGGGCCTCCTGACTTCTATGGCTACACCTTC. Protein sequence: CASSVRTGPPDFYGYTF.

The chain has TRBV4-1 and TRBJ2-2; 9 bases are a match to TRBD1. CDR1 and CDR2 (germline): MGHRA, YSYEKL. The CDR3 extends over 14 amino acids. With V trimmed by 4 bases and J by 5 bases, 2 bases remained unmatched. CDR3: CASSPGTGTGELFF. DNA for the CDR3: TGCGCCAGCAGCCCCGGGACAGGGACCGGGGAGCTGTTTTTT.

The genes are TRBV9 and TRBJ1-3; possibly TRBD1 for D (5 bases). Germline V gene sequence: CDR1 SGDLS, CDR2 YYNGEE. Between the trimmed V and J ends, which lost 3 bases and 6 bases, there was a span of 16 bases. CDR3 size: 15 residues. CDR3 in amino acids: CASSDSRGKPNTIYF. CDR3 nucleotides: TGTGCCAGCAGCGACTCACGGGGGAAGCCAAACACCATATATTTT.

The gene calls are TRBV19 and TRBJ2-3; 10 bases are shared with TRBD2. CDR1 and CDR2 (germline): LNHDA, SQIVND (reference sequence). This CDR3 has 15 residues. V trimming: 0 bases; J trimming: 6 bases; junction bases outside the gene matches: 3. CDR3 protein: CASSIEGTSADTQYF. In DNA, the CDR3 is TGTGCCAGTAGTATAGAAGGGACTAGCGCCGATACGCAGTATTTT.

The gene calls are TRBV4-1 and TRBJ2-1; TRBD2 agrees at 7 bases. Germline V gene data show CDR1 as MGHRA and CDR2 as YSYEKL. Germline trimming cut 1 base from V and 8 bases from J; bases unmatched to any gene: 2. The CDR3 is 13 residues long. In nucleotides, the CDR3 is TGCGCCAGCAGCCAAGGACTAGCATATGAGCAGTTCTTC. It encodes CASSQGLAYEQFF.

The CDR3 DNA is TGTGCCAGCAGCCAAGGAATCTTCGGGGAGACCCAGTACTTC. Translated, it gives CASSQGIFGETQYF. The V gene is TRBV3-1 (or the pseudogene TRBV3-2), the J gene TRBJ2-5; D is unclear. Trimming shortened V by 1 base and J by 5 bases, and 11 bases separated the two germline ends. The CDR3 runs 14 residues. Germline assignment: CDR1 LGHDT and CDR2 YNNKEL (reference sequence).

The J gene is TRBJ2-7, the V gene TRBV7-8; 13 bases align to TRBD2. The CDR3 is 15 residues long. Germline V CDR1 and CDR2: SGHVS, FQNEAQ. After removal of 0 bases from V and 12 bases from J, the junction contained 8 bases not matched to a gene. Here the CDR3 reads CASSLAEGLAGSAYF. CDR3 bases: TGTGCCAGCAGCTTAGCCGAGGGACTAGCGGGATCTGCGTACTTC.

The V gene is TRBV7-6, the J gene TRBJ2-7; TRBD1 might be the D (6 bases). V shed 6 bases and J shed 0 bases, with 15 bases lying between them. CDR1 SGHVS and CDR2 FNYEAQ come from the germline V gene. CDR3 size: 15 residues. CDR3 amino acids: CASRSGTQSSYEQYF. The CDR3 region has the DNA TGTGCCAGCAGATCGGGGACACAGAGCTCCTACGAGCAGTACTTC.

This clone was counted between two and nine times. V and J are TRBV28 and TRBJ2-2, with 9 bases that match TRBD1. CDR3 length: 18 amino acids. J was trimmed by 4 bases and V by 8 bases; bases with no gene match: 17. Germline CDR1 MDHEN, CDR2 SYDVKM. The CDR3 protein is CASAAAGRDRVFTGELFF. The DNA for the CDR3 is TGTGCCAGCGCTGCTGCGGGTCGGGACAGGGTGTTCACCGGGGAGCTGTTTTTT. The full variable domain, with the rest looked up from reference TRBV28 and TRBJ2-2, is DVKVTQSSRYLVKRTGEKVFLECVQDMDHENMFWYRQDPGLGLRLIYFSYDVKMKEKGDIPEGYSVSREKKERFSLILESASTNQTSMYLCASAAAGRDRVFTGELFFGEGSRLTVL.

V is TRBV5-3 and J is TRBJ1-6, with no clear D. TRBV5-3 is designated an ORF whose function remains uncertain. The CDR3 spans 16 residues. V lost 0 bases and J lost 3, with 10 bases in between. The CDR3 nucleotides are TGTGCCAGAAGCTTGGCCGGGTCCTTCTATAATTCACCCCTCCACTTT. Protein product: CARSLAGSFYNSPLHF.

The genes are TRBV6-6 and TRBJ2-5; unclear D gene. CDR3 size: 13 residues. Germline loops: CDR1 MNHNY, CDR2 SVGAGI (reference sequence). V lost 4 bases and J lost 0, with 6 bases in between. The CDR3 bases are TGTGCCAGCAGTTCAGAAAACCAAGAGACCCAGTACTTC. Residues: CASSSENQETQYF.

This clone occurred once. The V gene is TRBV9, the J gene TRBJ1-6; D ambiguous. V was cut by 0 bases and J by 7 bases, with 11 bases left in between. Germline V lookup: CDR1 SGDLS, CDR2 YYNGEE. The CDR3 covers 15 residues. CDR3 in DNA: TGTGCCAGCAGCGTAGTGGGGAGCGCAAATTCACCCCTCCACTTT. This translates into CASSVVGSANSPLHF.

Only one count was recorded for this clone. The CDR3 here is CASSLATTVGNTIYF. As DNA, the CDR3 is TGTGCCAGCAGCTTAGCGACGACAGTTGGAAACACCATATATTTT. The chain employs TRBV7-2 and TRBJ1-3, with D perhaps matching TRBD1 (5 bases). The CDR3 is made up of 15 amino acids. The germline V gene has CDR1 SGHTA and CDR2 FQGNSA. The V end was cut by 0 bases, the J end by 3 bases, with 9 bases between.

The gene calls are TRBV14 and TRBJ1-6; no clear D gene. CDR3 length: 13 residues. With 2 bases removed from V and 8 bases from J, the gap between germline ends came to 7 bases. Germline assignment: CDR1 SGHDN and CDR2 FVKESK. The CDR3 loop reads CASSQMRDSPLHF. The CDR3, as DNA: TGTGCCAGCAGCCAAATGAGGGATTCACCCCTCCACTTT.